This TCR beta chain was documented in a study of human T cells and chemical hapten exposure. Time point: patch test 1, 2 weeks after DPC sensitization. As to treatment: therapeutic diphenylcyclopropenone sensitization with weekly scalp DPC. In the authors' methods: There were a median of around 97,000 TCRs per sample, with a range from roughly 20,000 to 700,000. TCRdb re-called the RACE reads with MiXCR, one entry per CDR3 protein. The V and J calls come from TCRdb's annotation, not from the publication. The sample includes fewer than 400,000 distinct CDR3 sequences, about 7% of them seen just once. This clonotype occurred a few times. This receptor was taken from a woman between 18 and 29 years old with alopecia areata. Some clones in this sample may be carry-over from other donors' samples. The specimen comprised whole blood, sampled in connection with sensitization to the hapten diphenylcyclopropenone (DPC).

CDR3 sequence (DNA): TGCGCCAGCAGCTTGGGAGGACCGTCAACTAATGAAAAACTGTTTTTT. As protein: CASSLGGPSTNEKLFF. This chain joins TRBV5-1 and TRBJ1-4; no definite D call. The CDR3 covers 16 residues. The germline gives CDR1 SGHRS, CDR2 YFSETQ. The V end was cut by 0 bases, the J end by 0 bases, with 9 bases between.